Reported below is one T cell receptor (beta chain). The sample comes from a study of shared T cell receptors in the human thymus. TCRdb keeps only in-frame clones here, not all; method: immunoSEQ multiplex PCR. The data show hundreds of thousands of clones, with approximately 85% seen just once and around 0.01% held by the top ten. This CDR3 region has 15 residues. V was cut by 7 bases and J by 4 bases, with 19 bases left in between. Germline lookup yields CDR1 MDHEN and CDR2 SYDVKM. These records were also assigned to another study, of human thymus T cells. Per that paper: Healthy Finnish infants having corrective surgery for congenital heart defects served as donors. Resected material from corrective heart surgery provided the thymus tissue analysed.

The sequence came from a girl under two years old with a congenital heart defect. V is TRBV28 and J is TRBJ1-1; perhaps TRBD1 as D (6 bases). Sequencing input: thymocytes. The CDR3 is CASTEQTGIITEAFF. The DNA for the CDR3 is TGTGCCAGCACCGAGCAAACAGGGATCATCACTGAAGCTTTCTTT.